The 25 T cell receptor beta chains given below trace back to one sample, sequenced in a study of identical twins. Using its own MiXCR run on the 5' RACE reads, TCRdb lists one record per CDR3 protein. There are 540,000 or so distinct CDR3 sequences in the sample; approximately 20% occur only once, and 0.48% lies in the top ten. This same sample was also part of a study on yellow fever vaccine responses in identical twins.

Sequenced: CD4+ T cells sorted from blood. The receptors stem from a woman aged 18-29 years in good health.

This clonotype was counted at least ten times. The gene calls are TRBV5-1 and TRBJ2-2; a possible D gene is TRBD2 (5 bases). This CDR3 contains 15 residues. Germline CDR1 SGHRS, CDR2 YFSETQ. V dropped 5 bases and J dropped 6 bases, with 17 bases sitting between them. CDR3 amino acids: CASSPSGGNAGELFF. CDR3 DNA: TGCGCCAGCAGTCCGAGTGGAGGAAACGCCGGGGAGCTGTTTTTT.

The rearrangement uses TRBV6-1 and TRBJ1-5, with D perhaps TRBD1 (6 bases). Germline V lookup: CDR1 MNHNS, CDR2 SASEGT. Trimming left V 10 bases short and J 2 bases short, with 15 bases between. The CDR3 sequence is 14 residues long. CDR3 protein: CATTRQARNQPQHF. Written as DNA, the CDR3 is TGTGCCACCACTCGACAGGCCCGCAATCAGCCCCAGCATTTT.

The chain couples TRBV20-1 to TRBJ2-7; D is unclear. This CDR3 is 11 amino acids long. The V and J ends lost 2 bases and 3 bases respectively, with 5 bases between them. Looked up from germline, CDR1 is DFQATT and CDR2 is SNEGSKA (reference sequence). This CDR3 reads CSARHRYEQYV. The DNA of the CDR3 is TGCAGTGCTAGACACCGCTACGAGCAGTACGTC.

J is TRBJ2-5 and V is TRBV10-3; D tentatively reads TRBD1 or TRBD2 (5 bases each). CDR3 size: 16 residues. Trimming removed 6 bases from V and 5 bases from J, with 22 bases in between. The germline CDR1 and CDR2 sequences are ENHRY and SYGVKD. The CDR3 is CAISKSRDGLKETQYF. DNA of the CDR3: TGTGCCATCAGCAAAAGCCGGGACGGACTCAAGGAGACCCAGTACTTC.

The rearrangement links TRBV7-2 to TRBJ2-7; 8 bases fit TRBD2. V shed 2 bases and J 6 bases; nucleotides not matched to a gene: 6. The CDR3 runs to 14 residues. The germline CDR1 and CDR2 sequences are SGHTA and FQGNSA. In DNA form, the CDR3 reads TGTGCCAGCAGCTTATCCAGCGGGAGTGCCGAGCAGTACTTC. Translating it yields CASSLSSGSAEQYF.

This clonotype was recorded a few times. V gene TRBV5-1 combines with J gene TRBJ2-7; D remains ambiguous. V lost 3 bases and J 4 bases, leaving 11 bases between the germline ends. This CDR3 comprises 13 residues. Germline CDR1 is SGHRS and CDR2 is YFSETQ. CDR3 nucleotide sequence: TGCGCCAGCAGCTCCGATGGCCTTTACGAGCAGTACTTC. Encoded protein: CASSSDGLYEQYF.

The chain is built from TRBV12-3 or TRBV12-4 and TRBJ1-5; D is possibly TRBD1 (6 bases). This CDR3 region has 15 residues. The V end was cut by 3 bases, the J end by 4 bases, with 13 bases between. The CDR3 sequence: CASSFRQGLNQPQHF. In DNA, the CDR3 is TGTGCCAGCAGTTTTCGCCAGGGGCTAAATCAGCCCCAGCATTTT.

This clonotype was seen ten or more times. CDR3 sequence: CASSLQGNSPLHF. In DNA form, the CDR3 reads TGCGCCAGCAGCTTGCAGGGGAATTCACCCCTCCACTTT. The chain uses TRBV5-1 and TRBJ1-6, with D possibly matching TRBD1 (6 bases). The germline V gene has CDR1 SGHRS and CDR2 YFSETQ. The CDR3 is 13 residues long. Trimming stripped 1 base from V and 7 bases from J, with 6 bases between.

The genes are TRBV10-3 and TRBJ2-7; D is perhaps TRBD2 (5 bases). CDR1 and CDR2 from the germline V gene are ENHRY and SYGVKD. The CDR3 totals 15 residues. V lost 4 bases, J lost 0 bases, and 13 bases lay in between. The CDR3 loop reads CAISGGPGSSYEQYF. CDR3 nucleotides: TGTGCCATCAGTGGCGGGCCTGGGAGCTCCTACGAGCAGTACTTC.

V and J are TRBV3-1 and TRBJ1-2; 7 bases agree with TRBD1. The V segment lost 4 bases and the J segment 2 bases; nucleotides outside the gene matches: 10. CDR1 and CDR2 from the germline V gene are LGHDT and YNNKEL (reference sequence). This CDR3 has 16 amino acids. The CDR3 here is CASSLWGQGENYGYTF. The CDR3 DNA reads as TGTGCCAGCAGCCTATGGGGCCAGGGGGAGAACTATGGCTACACCTTC.

CDR3 sequence reads: CSAKWTNEKLFF. DNA of the CDR3: TGCAGTGCGAAATGGACTAATGAAAAACTGTTTTTT. The chain joins TRBV20-1 to TRBJ1-4; D is unresolved. There are 12 residues in the CDR3. Germline V gene sequence: CDR1 DFQATT, CDR2 SNEGSKA (reference sequence). Trimming shortened V by 6 bases and J by 2 bases, and 7 bases separated the two germline ends.

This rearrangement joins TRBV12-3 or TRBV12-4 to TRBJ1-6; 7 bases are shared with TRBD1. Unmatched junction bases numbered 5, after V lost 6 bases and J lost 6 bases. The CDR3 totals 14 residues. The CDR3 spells CASSDRAINSPLHF. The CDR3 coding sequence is TGTGCCAGCAGCGACAGGGCCATTAATTCACCCCTCCACTTT.

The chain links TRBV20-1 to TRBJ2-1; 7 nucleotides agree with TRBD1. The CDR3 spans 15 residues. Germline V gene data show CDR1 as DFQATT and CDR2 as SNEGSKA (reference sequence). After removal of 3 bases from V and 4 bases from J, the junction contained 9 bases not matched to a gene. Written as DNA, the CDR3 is TGCAGTGCTAGGAGTCCAGGGGGTCAGTACAATGAGCAGTTCTTC. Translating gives CSARSPGGQYNEQFF.

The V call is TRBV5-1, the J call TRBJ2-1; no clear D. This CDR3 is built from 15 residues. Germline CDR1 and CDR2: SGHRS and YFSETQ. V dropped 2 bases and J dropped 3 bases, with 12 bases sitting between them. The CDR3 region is CASSFPLVGYNEQFF. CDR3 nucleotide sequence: TGCGCCAGCAGCTTTCCCCTTGTAGGCTACAATGAGCAGTTCTTC.

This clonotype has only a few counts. Here the CDR3 reads CASDPTGGPREQYV. CDR3 nucleotide sequence: TGTGCTAGTGACCCGACAGGGGGTCCTCGGGAGCAGTACGTC. The J gene is TRBJ2-7, the V gene TRBV12-5; 9 bases are shared with TRBD1. The CDR3 totals 14 residues. Trimming removed 7 bases from V and 7 bases from J; junction bases left unmatched: 11. Germline V gives CDR1 LGHNT, CDR2 FRNRAP.

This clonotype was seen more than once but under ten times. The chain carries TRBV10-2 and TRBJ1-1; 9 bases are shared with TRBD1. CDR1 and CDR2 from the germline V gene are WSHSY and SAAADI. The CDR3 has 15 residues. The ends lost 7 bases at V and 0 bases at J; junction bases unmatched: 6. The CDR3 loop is CASIGQGRMNTEAFF. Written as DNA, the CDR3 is TGCGCCAGCATTGGACAGGGGAGGATGAACACTGAAGCTTTCTTT.

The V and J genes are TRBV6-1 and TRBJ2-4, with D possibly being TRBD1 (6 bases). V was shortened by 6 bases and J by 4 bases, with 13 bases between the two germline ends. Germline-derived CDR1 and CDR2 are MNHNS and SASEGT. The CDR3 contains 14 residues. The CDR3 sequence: CASRQQGVKNIQYF. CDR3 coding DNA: TGTGCCAGCAGGCAACAGGGAGTTAAAAACATTCAGTACTTC.

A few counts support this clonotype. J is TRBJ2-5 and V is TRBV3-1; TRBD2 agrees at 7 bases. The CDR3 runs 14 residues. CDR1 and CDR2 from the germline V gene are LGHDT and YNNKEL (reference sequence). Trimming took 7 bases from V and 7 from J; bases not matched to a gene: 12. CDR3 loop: CASTPASGVGTQYF. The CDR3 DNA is TGTGCCAGCACCCCAGCCAGCGGGGTTGGGACCCAGTACTTC.

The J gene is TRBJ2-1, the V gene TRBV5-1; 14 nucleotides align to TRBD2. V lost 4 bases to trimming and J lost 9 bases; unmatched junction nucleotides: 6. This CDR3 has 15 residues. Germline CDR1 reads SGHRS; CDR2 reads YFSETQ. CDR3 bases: TGCGCCAGCAGCCTCGGGACTAGCGGGAGTGCTGAGCAGTTCTTC. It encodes CASSLGTSGSAEQFF.

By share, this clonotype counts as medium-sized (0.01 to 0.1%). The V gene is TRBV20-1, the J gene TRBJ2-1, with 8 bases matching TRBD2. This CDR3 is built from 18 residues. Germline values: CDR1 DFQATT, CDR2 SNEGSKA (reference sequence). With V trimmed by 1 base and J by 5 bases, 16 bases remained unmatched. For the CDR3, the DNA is TGCAGTGCTAGAGGGGTTGGGGCCAGCGGGAGTTCCCACAATGAGCAGTTCTTC. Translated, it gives CSARGVGASGSSHNEQFF.

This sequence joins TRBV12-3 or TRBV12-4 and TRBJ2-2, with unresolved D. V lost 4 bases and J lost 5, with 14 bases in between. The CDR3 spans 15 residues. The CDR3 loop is CASSSKIARTGELFF. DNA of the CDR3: TGTGCCAGCAGTTCTAAAATAGCTCGGACCGGGGAGCTGTTTTTT.

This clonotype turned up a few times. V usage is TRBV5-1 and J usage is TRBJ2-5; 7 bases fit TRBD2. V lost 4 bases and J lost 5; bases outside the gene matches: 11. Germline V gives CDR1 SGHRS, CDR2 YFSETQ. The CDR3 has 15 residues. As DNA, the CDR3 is TGCGCCAGCAGCGGACGGACTATCGGGGGGGAGACCCAGTACTTC. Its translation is CASSGRTIGGETQYF.

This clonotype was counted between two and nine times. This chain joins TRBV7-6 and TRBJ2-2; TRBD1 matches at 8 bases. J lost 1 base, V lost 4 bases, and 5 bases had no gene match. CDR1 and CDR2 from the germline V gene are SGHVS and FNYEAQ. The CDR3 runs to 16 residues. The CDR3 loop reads CASSSGQGRNTGELFF. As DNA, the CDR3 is TGTGCCAGCAGCTCTGGACAGGGAAGGAACACCGGGGAGCTGTTTTTT.

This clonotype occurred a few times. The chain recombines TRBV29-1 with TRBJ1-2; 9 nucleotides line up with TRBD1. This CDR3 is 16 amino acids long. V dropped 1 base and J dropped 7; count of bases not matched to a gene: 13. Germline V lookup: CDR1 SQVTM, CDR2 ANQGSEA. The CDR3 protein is CSVEVRQDRGFGGYTF. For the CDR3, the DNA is TGCAGCGTTGAAGTCAGGCAGGACAGGGGTTTCGGTGGCTACACCTTC.

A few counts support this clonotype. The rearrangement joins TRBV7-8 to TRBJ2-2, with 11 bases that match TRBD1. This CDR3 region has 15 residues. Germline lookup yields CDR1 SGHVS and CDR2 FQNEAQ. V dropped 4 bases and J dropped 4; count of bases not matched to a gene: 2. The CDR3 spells CASSSDRGLTGELFF. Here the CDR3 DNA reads TGTGCCAGCAGCTCGGACAGGGGGCTCACCGGGGAGCTGTTTTTT.